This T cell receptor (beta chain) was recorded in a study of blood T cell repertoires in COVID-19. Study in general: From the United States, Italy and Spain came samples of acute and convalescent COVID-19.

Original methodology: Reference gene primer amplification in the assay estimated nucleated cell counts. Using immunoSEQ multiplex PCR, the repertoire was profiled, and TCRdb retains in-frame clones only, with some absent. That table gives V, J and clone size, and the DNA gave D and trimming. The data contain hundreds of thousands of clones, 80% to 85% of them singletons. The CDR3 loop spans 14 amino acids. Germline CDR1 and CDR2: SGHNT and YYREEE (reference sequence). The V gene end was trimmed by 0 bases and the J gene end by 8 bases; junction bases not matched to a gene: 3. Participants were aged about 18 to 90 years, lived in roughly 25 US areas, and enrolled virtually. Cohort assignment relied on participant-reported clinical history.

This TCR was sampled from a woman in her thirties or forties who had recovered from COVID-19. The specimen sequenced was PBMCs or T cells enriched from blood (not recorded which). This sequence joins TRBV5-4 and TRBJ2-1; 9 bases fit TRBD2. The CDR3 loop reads CASSLGGRADEQFF. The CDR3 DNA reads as TGTGCCAGCAGCTTGGGCGGGAGGGCCGATGAGCAGTTCTTC.